This TCR beta chain was captured by sequencing in a study of blood T cell repertoires in COVID-19. As for the study in general: Both acute and convalescent COVID-19 samples were obtained from the United States, Italy and Spain.

The germline V gene has CDR1 SGDLS and CDR2 YYNGEE. Unmatched junction bases numbered 9, after V lost 4 bases and J lost 2 bases. The CDR3 spans 15 residues. Sequenced by immunoSEQ multiplex PCR; TCRdb stores in-frame clones only, minus some. The sample gives about 200,000 clones, roughly nine tenths of which show up once; 0.65% to 0.85% is in the top ten. The clonotype originates from a man between 40 and 49 years old with acute or convalescent COVID-19. Input material: peripheral blood. This chain uses TRBV9 with TRBJ2-7; the match to TRBD1 covers 7 bases. CDR3 sequence (DNA): TGTGCCAGCAGCCCTCGGACAGGACTCACCTACGAGCAGTACTTC. It yields the protein CASSPRTGLTYEQYF.